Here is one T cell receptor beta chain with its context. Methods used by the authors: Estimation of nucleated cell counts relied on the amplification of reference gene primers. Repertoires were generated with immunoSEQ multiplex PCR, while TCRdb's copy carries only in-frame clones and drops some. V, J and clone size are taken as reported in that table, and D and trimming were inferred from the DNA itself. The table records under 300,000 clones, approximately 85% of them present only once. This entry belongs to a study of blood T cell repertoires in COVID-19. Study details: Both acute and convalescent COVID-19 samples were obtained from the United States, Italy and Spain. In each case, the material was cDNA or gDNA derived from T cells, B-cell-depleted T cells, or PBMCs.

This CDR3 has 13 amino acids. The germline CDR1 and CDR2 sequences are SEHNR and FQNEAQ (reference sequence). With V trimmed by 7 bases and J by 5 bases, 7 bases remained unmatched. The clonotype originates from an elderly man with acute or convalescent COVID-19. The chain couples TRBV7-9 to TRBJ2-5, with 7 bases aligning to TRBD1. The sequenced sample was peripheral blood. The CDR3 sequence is CASTPTGFETQYF. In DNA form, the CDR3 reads TGTGCCAGCACCCCGACAGGGTTCGAGACCCAGTACTTC.